This T cell receptor (beta chain) was sequenced during a study of CD4 T cells in relation to SARS-CoV-2 and coronaviruses. Before the COVID-19 pandemic, during about 2011-2018, CD4+ T cells were taken from unexposed donors. The cells were cultured for roughly 11 days before CD4+ T cells were isolated. TCRdb's table, derived via immunoSEQ multiplex PCR, lists solely in-frame clones and lacks some. This table has under 20,000 clones, roughly four fifths appearing once. The CDR3 runs 13 residues. V lost 5 bases, J lost 6 bases, and 13 bases lay in between. Worth noting for this clone: Its specificity is not known.

This sequence joins TRBV12-3 or TRBV12-4 and TRBJ1-1; D uncertain. Sample: CD4+ T cells from PBMCs, cultured in vitro. This receptor was obtained from a human donor in good health. The CDR3 DNA is TGTGCCAGCAGTCCACATCGAACAGCTGAAGCTTTCTTT. Translated: CASSPHRTAEAFF.